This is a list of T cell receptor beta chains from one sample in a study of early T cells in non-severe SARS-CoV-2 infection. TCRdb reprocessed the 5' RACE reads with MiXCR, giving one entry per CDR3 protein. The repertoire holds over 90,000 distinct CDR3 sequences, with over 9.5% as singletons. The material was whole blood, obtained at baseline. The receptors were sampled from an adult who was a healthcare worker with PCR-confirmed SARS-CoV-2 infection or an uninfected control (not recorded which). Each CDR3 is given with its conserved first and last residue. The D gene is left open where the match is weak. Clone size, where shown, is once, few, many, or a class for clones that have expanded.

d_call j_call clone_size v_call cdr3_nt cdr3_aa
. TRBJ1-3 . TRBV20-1 TGCAGTGCTAGCGCCAGTTCCTCTGGAAACACCATATATTTT CSASASSSGNTIYF
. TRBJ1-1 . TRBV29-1 TGCAGCGTTGTGGGGCAAACCATGAACACTGAAGCTTTCTTT CSVVGQTMNTEAFF
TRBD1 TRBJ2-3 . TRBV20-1 TGCAGTGCTCAGCGCGGGACAGGGTCCGCAGATACGCAGTATTTT CSAQRGTGSADTQYF
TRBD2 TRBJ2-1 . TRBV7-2 TGTGCCAGCAGCTTGGATAGCGGGAGCCACAATGAGCAGTTCTTC CASSLDSGSHNEQFF
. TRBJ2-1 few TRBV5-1 TGCGCCAGCAGCCTGCCGGGCGATGAGCAGTTCTTC CASSLPGDEQFF
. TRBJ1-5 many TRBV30 TGTGCCTGGAGTGGGCAGGGGAGCAATCAGCCCCAGCATTTT CAWSGQGSNQPQHF
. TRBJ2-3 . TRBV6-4 TGTGCCAGCAGTGACTCCCCCACAGATACGCAGTATTTT CASSDSPTDTQYF
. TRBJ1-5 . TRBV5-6 TGTGCCAGCAGCTTGGGAGGAGTTCAGCCCCAGCATTTT CASSLGGVQPQHF
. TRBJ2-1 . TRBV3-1 TGTGCCAGCAGCCAGCTAGGGGGTGAGCAGTTCTTC CASSQLGGEQFF
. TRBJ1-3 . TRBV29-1 TGCAGCGTTGAAGGGACGAGCTCTGGAAACACCATATATTTT CSVEGTSSGNTIYF
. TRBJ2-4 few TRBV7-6 TGTGCCAGCAGCTTGGATGGCCGGTCAGGGAACATTCAGTACTTC CASSLDGRSGNIQYF
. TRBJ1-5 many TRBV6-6 TGTGCCAGCAGTTCTACCAGGGTGGGTCAGCCCCAGCATTTT CASSSTRVGQPQHF
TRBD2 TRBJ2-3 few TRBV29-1 TGCAGCGCCGACCGGACTAGCGGGAGGGCAGATACGCAGTATTTT CSADRTSGRADTQYF
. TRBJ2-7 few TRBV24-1 TGTGCCACCAGTAGGGGGGACGAGCAGTACTTC CATSRGDEQYF
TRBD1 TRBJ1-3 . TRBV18 TGTGCCAGCTCAGCGGGACAGCACTCTGGAAACACCATATATTTT CASSAGQHSGNTIYF
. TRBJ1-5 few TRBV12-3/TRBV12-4 TGTGCCAGCAGTTCTGAGGAGGATCGGCCCCAGCATTTT CASSSEEDRPQHF
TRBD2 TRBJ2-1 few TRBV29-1 TGCAGCGTTCCCCCCGGGGGGACCAGAATCTACAATGAGCAGTTCTTC CSVPPGGTRIYNEQFF
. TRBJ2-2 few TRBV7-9 TGTGCCAGCAGCTTCCCCGGGACTCAGAACACCGGGGAGCTGTTTTTT CASSFPGTQNTGELFF
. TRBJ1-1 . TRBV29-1 TGCAGCGTTGTGGGGGGATGGGGTTCAGAAGCTTTCTTT CSVVGGWGSEAFF
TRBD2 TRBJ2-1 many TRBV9 TGTGCCAGCAGCGTATGGAATTACGCGGGGGGCACTCACAATGAGCAGTTCTTC CASSVWNYAGGTHNEQFF
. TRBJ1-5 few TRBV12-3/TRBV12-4 TGTGCCAGCAGTTTTGAGACAGGCAATCAGCCCCAGCATTTT CASSFETGNQPQHF
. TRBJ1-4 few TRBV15 TGTGCCACCAGCAGAGATGTTCGGGGAAACACTAATGAAAAACTGTTTTTT CATSRDVRGNTNEKLFF
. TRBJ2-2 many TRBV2 TGTGCCAGCATGATAAACGGGGAGCTGTTTTTT CASMINGELFF
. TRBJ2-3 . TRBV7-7 TGTGCTAGCAGCTTAGTCGGGGTGTCAGATACGCAGTATTTT CASSLVGVSDTQYF
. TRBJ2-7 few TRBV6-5 TGTGCCAGCAGTCACTCGGGCTCCAATCACGAGCAGTACTTC CASSHSGSNHEQYF
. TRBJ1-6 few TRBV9 TGTGCCAGCAGCGTAGGGGGCTTTGATTCACCCCTCCACTTT CASSVGGFDSPLHF
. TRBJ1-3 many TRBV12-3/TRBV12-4 TGTGCCAGCAGTTCCTCTGACAGACTCTCTGGAAACACCATATATTTT CASSSSDRLSGNTIYF
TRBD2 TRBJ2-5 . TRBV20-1 TGCAGTGCCACCGGAGAGACTAGCCGAAGGTACCAAGAGACCCAGTACTTC CSATGETSRRYQETQYF
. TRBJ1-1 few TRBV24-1 TGTGCCACCACTCTCTTAGTCGCGCAGGCGAACACTGAAGCTTTCTTT CATTLLVAQANTEAFF
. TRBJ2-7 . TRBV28 TGTGCCAGCAGGGGGGGACTCTACGAGCAGTACTTC CASRGGLYEQYF
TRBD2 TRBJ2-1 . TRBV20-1 TGCAGTGCTAGAGAGGACGGGAGGACCTACAATGAGCAGTTCTTC CSAREDGRTYNEQFF
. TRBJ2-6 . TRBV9 TGTGCCAGCAGCGCTGGACTGTTTGAGGCCAACGTCCTGACTTTC CASSAGLFEANVLTF
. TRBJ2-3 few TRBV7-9 TGTGCCAGCAGCTTACAGGGTGGCAGCACAGATACGCAGTATTTT CASSLQGGSTDTQYF
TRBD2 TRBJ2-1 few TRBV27 TGTGCCAGCCATGCGGGGGGATCCTACAATGAGCAGTTCTTC CASHAGGSYNEQFF
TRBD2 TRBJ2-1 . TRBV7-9 TGTGCCAGCAGCAATAGCGGGGGAGCCGGAAATGAGCAGTTCTTC CASSNSGGAGNEQFF
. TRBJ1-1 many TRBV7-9 TGTGCCAGCAGCCGCGGGTCGACTGAAGCTTTCTTT CASSRGSTEAFF
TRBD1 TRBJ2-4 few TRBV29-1 TGCAGCGTTGGGACAGGGAAAAACATTCAGTACTTC CSVGTGKNIQYF
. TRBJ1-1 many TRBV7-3 TGTGCCAGCAGTCATGGAGGGGCGGTTGAAGCTTTCTTT CASSHGGAVEAFF
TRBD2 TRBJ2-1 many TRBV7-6 TGTGCCAGCAGCCCTCAGACTAGCGCGGAGGTTGAGCAGTTCTTC CASSPQTSAEVEQFF
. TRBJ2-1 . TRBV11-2 TGTGCCAGCAGCCCCCCGGCAGCTAACAATGAGCAGTTCTTC CASSPPAANNEQFF
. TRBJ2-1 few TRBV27 TGTGCCAGCAGTTTATTGTGGGGAAATGAGCAGTTCTTC CASSLLWGNEQFF
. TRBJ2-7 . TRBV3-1 TGTGCCAGCAGCCAAGTACAGGGCTACGAGCAGTACTTC CASSQVQGYEQYF
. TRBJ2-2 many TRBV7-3 TGTGCCAGCAGCTTAGGACTACTCACCGGGGAGCTGTTTTTT CASSLGLLTGELFF
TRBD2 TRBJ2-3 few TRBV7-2 TGTGCCAGCAGCACAACTTTCGGGAGGGTGACAGATACGCAGTATTTT CASSTTFGRVTDTQYF
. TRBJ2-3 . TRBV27 TGTGCCAGCAGGGGAGGGGGGGCAGTGCGGACAGATACGCAGTATTTT CASRGGGAVRTDTQYF
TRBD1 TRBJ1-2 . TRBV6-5 TGTGCCAGCAGGACAGGGGGCCGCAGCTATGGCTACACCTTC CASRTGGRSYGYTF
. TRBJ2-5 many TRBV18 TGTGCCAGCTCACCAGTGGGGGGCCAAGAGACCCAGTACTTC CASSPVGGQETQYF
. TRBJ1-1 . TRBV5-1 TGCGCCAGCAGCAGGCGGGGAAGAGGGGCGAACACTGAAGCTTTCTTT CASSRRGRGANTEAFF
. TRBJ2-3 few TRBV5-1 TGCGCCAGCAGCTTGGCTCTTCTCGGGCGGACCAACCCAGATACGCAGTATTTT CASSLALLGRTNPDTQYF